The rows below give T cell receptor beta chains drawn from one sample of a study of cytomegalovirus exposure and HLA in healthy donors. Only in-frame clones appear in the TCRdb table, and some are missing; sequencing was by immunoSEQ multiplex PCR. The sample lists fewer than 200,000 clones, approximately 81% seen once, with under 2.5% in the top ten. Input material: PBMCs. The source is a woman under 40 in good health and CMV-seronegative. Both conserved end residues are part of each CDR3. The D gene is left open where the match is weak. The size entry is marked missing in some rows and otherwise reads once, few, many or a size class.

CASSLSGETQYF	TGTGCCAGCAGTTTATCCGGGGAGACCCAGTACTTC	once	NA	TRBJ2-5	TRBV27
CATSLAGGKTDTQYF	TGTGCCACCAGCTTAGCGGGAGGGAAGACAGATACGCAGTATTTT	NA	TRBD2	TRBJ2-3	TRBV15
CATGQGAWETQYF	TGTGCCACCGGACAGGGGGCTTGGGAGACCCAGTACTTC	once	TRBD1	TRBJ2-5	TRBV2
CASSLGSAGYEETQYF	TGTGCCAGCAGCTTAGGTTCGGCAGGGTACGAAGAGACCCAGTACTTC	few	NA	TRBJ2-5	TRBV7-9
CASSQTNTQYF	TGTGCCAGCAGCCAAACAAATACGCAGTATTTT	NA	NA	TRBJ2-3	TRBV14
CASSLEWTSGSTDTQYF	TGTGCCAGCAGCCTCGAGTGGACTAGCGGTAGCACAGATACGCAGTATTTT	once	TRBD2	TRBJ2-3	TRBV4-2
CASTPGGSAGNTIYF	TGTGCCAGTACCCCCGGCGGGAGTGCCGGAAACACCATATATTTT	few	NA	TRBJ1-3	TRBV19
CASRIQTGGNTIYF	TGTGCCAGCAGAATTCAGACAGGCGGAAACACCATATATTTT	NA	NA	TRBJ1-3	TRBV28
CASSQGGVGNTEAFF	TGCGCCAGCAGCCAAGGAGGAGTGGGGAACACTGAAGCTTTCTTT	NA	NA	TRBJ1-1	TRBV4-1
CASSRDRQNYGYTF	TGTGCCAGCAGCCGGGACAGGCAGAACTATGGCTACACCTTC	NA	TRBD1	TRBJ1-2	TRBV7-9
CAISETGGNQPQHF	TGTGCCATCAGTGAGACAGGGGGCAATCAGCCCCAGCATTTT	NA	TRBD1	TRBJ1-5	TRBV10-3
CASSSGQGPYNEQFF	TGTGCCAGCAGCTCAGGACAGGGGCCCTACAATGAGCAGTTCTTC	NA	TRBD1	TRBJ2-1	TRBV7-7